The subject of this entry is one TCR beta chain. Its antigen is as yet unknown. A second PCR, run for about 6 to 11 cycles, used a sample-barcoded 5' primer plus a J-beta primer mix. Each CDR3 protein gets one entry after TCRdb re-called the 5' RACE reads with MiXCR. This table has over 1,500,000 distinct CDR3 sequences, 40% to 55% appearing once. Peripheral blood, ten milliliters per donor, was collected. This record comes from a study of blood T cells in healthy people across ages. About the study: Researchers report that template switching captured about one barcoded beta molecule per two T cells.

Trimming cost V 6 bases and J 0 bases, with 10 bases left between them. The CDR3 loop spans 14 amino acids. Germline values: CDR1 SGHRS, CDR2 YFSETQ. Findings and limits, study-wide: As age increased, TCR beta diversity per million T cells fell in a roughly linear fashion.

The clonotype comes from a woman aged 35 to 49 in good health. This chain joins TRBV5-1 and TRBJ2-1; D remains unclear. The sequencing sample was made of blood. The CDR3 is CASTPPGSYNEQFF. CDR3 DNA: TGCGCCAGCACCCCACCGGGCTCCTACAATGAGCAGTTCTTC.